This is a list of T cell receptor beta chains from one sample in a study of OX40 agonist ivuxolimab in advanced cancers. This table comes from immunoSEQ multiplex PCR, and its TCRdb copy is limited to in-frame clones, with some not included. This table holds approximately 100,000 clones, over 75% found once. Sequencing was performed on CD4+ or CD8+ T cells sorted from blood, taken in a trial of the OX40 agonist ivuxolimab. The receptors originated from an adult with an advanced solid tumor such as melanoma, head and neck, liver or kidney cancer. Each CDR3 is given with its conserved first and last residue. The order of the fields is CDR3 protein, CDR3 DNA, D gene, clone size, V gene, J gene. The D gene is left open where the match is weak. For some rows the clone size is stated as once, few or many, or as a class when expanded; others skip it.

cdr3_aa: CATNGLADEQFF; cdr3_nt: TGTGCCACAAACGGACTAGCTGATGAGCAGTTCTTC; d_call: TRBD2; clone_size: -; v_call: TRBV10-3; j_call: TRBJ2-1
cdr3_aa: CASSRTGADTQYF; cdr3_nt: TGCGCCAGCAGCCGCACAGGGGCAGATACGCAGTATTTT; d_call: TRBD1; clone_size: -; v_call: TRBV5-1; j_call: TRBJ2-3
cdr3_aa: CASAKTGSGTQYF; cdr3_nt: TGCGCCAGCGCCAAGACAGGCTCGGGGACCCAGTACTTC; d_call: -; clone_size: -; v_call: TRBV5-1; j_call: TRBJ2-5
cdr3_aa: CASSFEDLFYNEQFF; cdr3_nt: TGCGCCAGCAGTTTCGAGGACTTATTTTACAATGAGCAGTTCTTC; d_call: -; clone_size: -; v_call: TRBV5-1; j_call: TRBJ2-1
cdr3_aa: CASSLGRNNEQFF; cdr3_nt: TGTGCCAGCAGCTTAGGCCGGAACAATGAGCAGTTCTTC; d_call: -; clone_size: -; v_call: TRBV5-6; j_call: TRBJ2-1
cdr3_aa: CASSLMDRGVEKLFF; cdr3_nt: TGTGCCAGCAGCCTAATGGACCGAGGGGTGGAAAAACTGTTTTTT; d_call: -; clone_size: -; v_call: TRBV9; j_call: TRBJ1-4
cdr3_aa: CASSPQGLAGYNEQFF; cdr3_nt: TGTGCCAGCTCACCACAGGGACTAGCGGGCTACAATGAGCAGTTCTTC; d_call: TRBD2; clone_size: once; v_call: TRBV18; j_call: TRBJ2-1
cdr3_aa: CASSESRTEAFF; cdr3_nt: TGTGCCAGCAGTGAATCACGCACTGAAGCTTTCTTT; d_call: -; clone_size: once; v_call: TRBV2; j_call: TRBJ1-1
cdr3_aa: CASTPGLAGEQFF; cdr3_nt: TGTGCCAGTACACCGGGACTAGCGGGAGAGCAGTTCTTC; d_call: TRBD2; clone_size: -; v_call: TRBV19; j_call: TRBJ2-1
cdr3_aa: CASSLGRPSTDTQYF; cdr3_nt: TGTGCCAGCAGCCTCGGGAGACCTAGCACAGATACGCAGTATTTT; d_call: -; clone_size: -; v_call: TRBV13; j_call: TRBJ2-3
cdr3_aa: CATSRGGGETQYF; cdr3_nt: TGTGCCACCAGCAGAGGTGGGGGAGAGACCCAGTACTTC; d_call: -; clone_size: -; v_call: TRBV15; j_call: TRBJ2-5
cdr3_aa: CASSPQGASTEAFF; cdr3_nt: TGTGCCAGCTCACCCCAGGGGGCGAGTACTGAAGCTTTCTTT; d_call: TRBD1; clone_size: -; v_call: TRBV18; j_call: TRBJ1-1
cdr3_aa: CASSPTGRGRSYNEQFF; cdr3_nt: TGTGCCAGCAGTCCCACGGGGAGGGGTAGATCCTACAATGAGCAGTTCTTC; d_call: TRBD2; clone_size: once; v_call: TRBV27; j_call: TRBJ2-1
cdr3_aa: CASSRRISGRAGNLYEQYF; cdr3_nt: TGTGCCAGCAGCAGACGCATTAGCGGGAGGGCCGGGAATCTCTACGAGCAGTACTTC; d_call: TRBD2; clone_size: -; v_call: TRBV7-2; j_call: TRBJ2-7
cdr3_aa: CASSVGSPSTDTQYF; cdr3_nt: TGTGCCAGCAGCGTCGGCTCCCCTAGCACAGATACGCAGTATTTT; d_call: -; clone_size: -; v_call: TRBV9; j_call: TRBJ2-3
cdr3_aa: CASTLEAGNTIYF; cdr3_nt: TGTGCCAGCACCTTGGAGGCGGGAAACACCATATATTTT; d_call: -; clone_size: -; v_call: TRBV7-8; j_call: TRBJ1-3
cdr3_aa: CASREVVNEKLFF; cdr3_nt: TGCGCCAGCCGGGAGGTTGTTAATGAAAAACTGTTTTTT; d_call: -; clone_size: -; v_call: TRBV5-1; j_call: TRBJ1-4
cdr3_aa: CASSGLSYNEQFF; cdr3_nt: TGTGCCAGCAGCGGACTCTCCTACAATGAGCAGTTCTTC; d_call: -; clone_size: -; v_call: TRBV7-2; j_call: TRBJ2-1
cdr3_aa: CASISQSYEQYF; cdr3_nt: TGTGCCAGTATTAGCCAGTCCTACGAGCAGTACTTC; d_call: -; clone_size: -; v_call: TRBV19; j_call: TRBJ2-7
cdr3_aa: CASSQDEGLQGNTIYF; cdr3_nt: TGTGCCAGCAGCCAAGATGAGGGGTTGCAAGGAAACACCATATATTTT; d_call: -; clone_size: -; v_call: TRBV4-2; j_call: TRBJ1-3
cdr3_aa: CASSPDAGRSYEQYF; cdr3_nt: TGTGCCAGCAGCCCGGACGCGGGCCGGTCCTACGAGCAGTACTTC; d_call: -; clone_size: -; v_call: TRBV11-1; j_call: TRBJ2-7
cdr3_aa: CASSQDPPGIPYNEQFF; cdr3_nt: TGTGCCAGCAGCCAAGACCCCCCGGGCATCCCCTACAATGAGCAGTTCTTC; d_call: -; clone_size: -; v_call: TRBV4-2; j_call: TRBJ2-1
cdr3_aa: CASSQVLSGANVLTF; cdr3_nt: TGCGCCAGCAGCCAAGTTCTCTCTGGGGCCAACGTCCTGACTTTC; d_call: -; clone_size: -; v_call: TRBV4-1; j_call: TRBJ2-6
cdr3_aa: CASSLMGSNTEAFF; cdr3_nt: TGTGCCAGCAGCCTCATGGGGTCGAACACTGAAGCTTTCTTT; d_call: -; clone_size: -; v_call: TRBV5-6; j_call: TRBJ1-1